This T cell receptor beta chain was observed in a study of T cells in tumors and immune-related adverse events. This CDR3 contains 17 residues. Germline V gene sequence: CDR1 SGHDT, CDR2 YYEEEE. The junction had 8 bases not matched to a gene; V was cut back by 2 bases and J by 0 bases. Some clones are missing from TCRdb's copy, which holds only in-frame ones; the method was immunoSEQ multiplex PCR. The sample lists 4,500 or so clones; roughly four fifths were seen once. J is TRBJ2-1 and V is TRBV5-6; 7 positions agree with TRBD1. Material: skin tissue, obtained from a patient treated with anti-PD-1 therapy. This clonotype was obtained from a female donor with metastatic renal cell carcinoma. The CDR3 DNA follows: TGTGCCAGCAGCTTTGTACCCGGGACAGCCTCCTACAATGAGCAGTTCTTC. It is translated as CASSFVPGTASYNEQFF.